The next 27 T cell receptor beta chains were all read from a single sample in a study of siplizumab effects on memory and regulatory T cells. Clones were read by immunoSEQ multiplex PCR, and TCRdb kept only the in-frame ones, dropping some. This table has over a thousand clones, roughly four fifths appearing once. Sequencing was done on a sample of TEMRA CD8+ T cells sorted from blood. Subset of the sample: unstimulated CD8+ CD45RA+ effector memory T cells. All receptors derive from a human donor in good health.

The V and J genes are TRBV6-1 and TRBJ1-1; TRBD1 is a possible D gene (5 bases). Trimming removed 2 bases from V and 5 bases from J, with 15 bases in between. The CDR3 contains 15 residues. Germline loops: CDR1 MNHNS, CDR2 SASEGT. As DNA, the CDR3 is TGTGCCAGCAGTGAACGGGCTGGGGACGGGACTGAAGCTTTCTTT. It encodes CASSERAGDGTEAFF.

The CDR3 spells CASSEVREPGDTQYF. CDR3 DNA sequence: TGTGCCAGCAGTGAAGTTCGAGAACCAGGGGATACGCAGTATTTT. The rearrangement uses TRBV6-1 and TRBJ2-3; a weak D match, TRBD1 (5 bases). Germline V gene data show CDR1 as MNHNS and CDR2 as SASEGT. Trimming removed 1 base at V and 6 bases at J, with 14 bases between. The CDR3 runs 15 residues.

The chain's CDR3 is CASSPIDASTDTQYF. CDR3 coding DNA: TGTGCCAGCTCACCAATCGACGCTAGCACAGATACGCAGTATTTT. V usage is TRBV18 and J usage is TRBJ2-3; no definite D call. Germline CDR1 is KGHSH and CDR2 is LQKENI. The CDR3 extends over 15 amino acids. V lost 2 bases and J lost 0, with 9 bases in between. The whole variable domain, remainder taken from reference TRBV18 and TRBJ2-3, is NAGVMQNPRHLVRRRGQEARLRCSPMKGHSHVYWYRQLPEEGLKFMVYLQKENIIDESGMPKERFSAEFPKEGPSILRIQQVVRGDSAAYFCASSPIDASTDTQYFGPGTRLTVL.

The chain carries TRBV4-1 and TRBJ2-2; possibly TRBD1 for D (6 bases). In germline, CDR1 is MGHRA, CDR2 YSYEKL. CDR3 length: 14 residues. The germline V and J ends were trimmed by 3 bases and 3 bases, with 8 bases remaining between them. In DNA form, the CDR3 reads TGCGCCAGCAGCCAGGACAGACACACCGGGGAGCTGTTTTTT. Translated: CASSQDRHTGELFF.

The chain joins TRBV6-1 to TRBJ1-4, with 8 bases identical to TRBD1. The CDR3 totals 14 residues. Germline V CDR1 and CDR2: MNHNS, SASEGT. V lost 4 bases, J lost 7 bases, and 5 bases stayed unmatched. CDR3 DNA: TGTGCCAGCAGTGCCACAGGGGGGGGTGAAAAACTGTTTTTT. It translates to CASSATGGGEKLFF.

The chain recombines TRBV5-1 with TRBJ1-1; D unresolved. Trimming shortened V by 4 bases and J by 5 bases, and 15 bases separated the two germline ends. CDR1 is SGHRS and CDR2 is YFSETQ in the germline V gene. CDR3 size: 14 residues. In DNA form, the CDR3 reads TGCGCCAGCAGCCAAGGGAACGCGAGAACTGAAGCTTTCTTT. Amino acids: CASSQGNARTEAFF. Complete variable domain (other parts from reference TRBV5-1 and TRBJ1-1): KAGVTQTPRYLIKTRGQQVTLSCSPISGHRSVSWYQQTPGQGLQFLFEYFSETQRNKGNFPGRFSGRQFSNSRSEMNVSTLELGDSALYLCASSQGNARTEAFFGQGTRLTVV.

The rearrangement links TRBV7-8 to TRBJ2-7; 9 bases align to TRBD2. The CDR3 is 15 residues long. The germline gives CDR1 SGHVS, CDR2 FQNEAQ. The ends lost 2 bases at V and 3 bases at J; junction bases unmatched: 5. CDR3 in amino acids: CASSLSASGIYEQYF. The CDR3 nucleotides read TGTGCCAGCAGCTTATCGGCTAGCGGGATCTACGAGCAGTACTTC.

This chain connects TRBV4-1 to TRBJ2-5, with D maybe TRBD2 (6 bases). Trimming shortened V by 0 bases and J by 5 bases, and 13 bases separated the two germline ends. The CDR3 consists of 15 residues. Looked up from germline, CDR1 is MGHRA and CDR2 is YSYEKL. The CDR3 here is CASSQDPGGAETQYF. The CDR3 nucleotides read TGCGCCAGCAGCCAAGATCCCGGGGGTGCGGAGACCCAGTACTTC.

This clone was seen only a few times. V gene TRBV6-6 combines with J gene TRBJ2-1; a weak D match, TRBD2 (5 bases). Germline CDR1 is MNHNY and CDR2 is SVGAGI (reference sequence). The CDR3 totals 14 residues. The V gene lost 0 bases and the J gene lost 8 bases, with 11 bases spanning the gap. CDR3 loop: CASSYSSRGDEQFF. The CDR3 DNA sequence: TGTGCCAGCAGTTACTCAAGCCGGGGAGATGAGCAGTTCTTC.

The CDR3 here is CASSLVFYEQYF. The CDR3 coding sequence is TGTGCCAGCAGCTTAGTGTTCTACGAGCAGTACTTC. The chain couples TRBV27 to TRBJ2-7; D not certain. The CDR3 consists of 12 residues. Germline lookup yields CDR1 MNHEY and CDR2 SMNVEV (reference sequence). V dropped 6 bases and J dropped 3 bases, with 9 bases sitting between them.

The chain recombines TRBV27 with TRBJ2-2; D is unresolved. The CDR3 covers 15 residues. Trimming shortened V by 1 base and J by 7 bases, and 13 bases separated the two germline ends. Germline lookup yields CDR1 MNHEY and CDR2 SMNVEV (reference sequence). The DNA of the CDR3 is TGTGCCAGCAGTTTATACCCCACGGCTGGCGGGGAGCTGTTTTTT. This sequence encodes CASSLYPTAGGELFF.

The CDR3 DNA sequence: TGTGCCAGCAGTCCGGGACTAGCGGGAGTTGAGCAGTTCTTC. This gives the protein CASSPGLAGVEQFF. This chain joins TRBV28 and TRBJ2-1; 14 positions agree with TRBD2. With 5 bases clipped from V and 9 bases from J, the junction kept 3 bases outside the gene matches. The germline V gene has CDR1 MDHEN and CDR2 SYDVKM. CDR3 length: 14 residues.

The DNA for the CDR3 is TGTGCCAGCAGGGGCTTAGCGGGGGGCTCCTACAATGAGCAGTTCTTC. Its translation: CASRGLAGGSYNEQFF. The chain recombines TRBV28 with TRBJ2-1; 10 positions agree with TRBD2. Germline V gene lookup returns CDR1 MDHEN and CDR2 SYDVKM. Germline trimming cut 6 bases from V and 0 bases from J; bases unmatched to any gene: 5. The CDR3 is 16 amino acids.

J is TRBJ2-7 and V is TRBV28, with a weak D call TRBD2 (5 bases). The CDR3 spans 14 residues. With 2 bases removed from V and 6 bases from J, the gap between germline ends came to 14 bases. Germline values: CDR1 MDHEN, CDR2 SYDVKM. The CDR3 is CASSLTGFAIEQYF. In nucleotides, the CDR3 is TGTGCCAGCAGTTTAACGGGGTTCGCGATCGAGCAGTACTTC.

This chain connects TRBV10-3 to TRBJ1-1; no firm D call. Between the trimmed V and J ends, which lost 10 bases and 4 bases, there was a span of 16 bases. The length of the CDR3 is 13 residues. Looked up from germline, CDR1 is ENHRY and CDR2 is SYGVKD. CDR3 sequence (DNA): TGTGCCACCCACGCTTCTTTGAGCACTGAAGCTTTCTTT. This translates into CATHASLSTEAFF.

The chain has TRBV28 and TRBJ2-1; 11 nucleotides match TRBD2. The CDR3 extends over 14 amino acids. Germline V gene lookup returns CDR1 MDHEN and CDR2 SYDVKM. V shed 6 bases and J 4 bases; nucleotides not matched to a gene: 2. This CDR3 is CASSWTSGYNEQFF. DNA of the CDR3: TGTGCCAGCAGCTGGACTAGCGGGTACAATGAGCAGTTCTTC.

This chain uses TRBV10-3 with TRBJ2-1; 13 nucleotides align to TRBD2. The CDR3 covers 18 residues. Germline lookup yields CDR1 ENHRY and CDR2 SYGVKD. Trimming took 2 bases from V and 3 from J; bases not matched to a gene: 7. The CDR3 DNA reads TGTGCCATCAGTGAGGGGAGGACTAGCGGGAGAGACTACAATGAGCAGTTCTTC. It yields the protein CAISEGRTSGRDYNEQFF.

This clone was seen only a few times. This chain joins TRBV21-1 and TRBJ2-5; the table assigns TRBD2, which was not confirmed against the DNA. TRBV21-1 is listed as a pseudogene. The CDR3 has 15 residues. This CDR3 is CASSPVAGKIETQYF. In DNA form, the CDR3 reads TGTGCCAGCAGCCCCGTAGCGGGGAAAATAGAGACCCAGTACTTC.

The V call is TRBV6-5, the J call TRBJ2-2, with unresolved D. Germline CDR1 is MNHEY and CDR2 is SVGAGI. Trimming cost V 8 bases and J 1 base, with 8 bases left between them. This CDR3 spans 13 amino acids. The chain's CDR3 is CASLEQNTGELFF. The CDR3 DNA reads as TGTGCCAGCCTCGAACAGAACACCGGGGAGCTGTTTTTT.

The genes are TRBV2 and TRBJ2-1; TRBD2 matches at 14 bases. V lost 6 bases, J lost 8 bases, and 6 bases stayed unmatched. The CDR3 totals 15 residues. Per the germline V gene, CDR1 is SNHLY and CDR2 is FYNNEI. The CDR3 is CASRGTSGSRDEQFF. The CDR3 DNA sequence: TGTGCCAGCAGGGGGACTAGCGGGAGTAGGGATGAGCAGTTCTTC.

The J gene is TRBJ2-7, the V gene TRBV14, with 9 bases aligning to TRBD1. Germline CDR1 is SGHDN and CDR2 is FVKESK. The CDR3 totals 13 residues. With 6 bases clipped from V and 5 bases from J, the junction kept 5 bases outside the gene matches. The DNA for the CDR3 is TGTGCCAGCAGAACCGGGACAGGGAACGAGCAGTACTTC. Its protein product is CASRTGTGNEQYF.

The CDR3 loop is CASSLLETGELFF. CDR3 DNA sequence: TGTGCCAGCAGCTTACTTGAAACCGGGGAGCTGTTTTTT. J is TRBJ2-2 and V is TRBV7-9; D is uncertain. Trimming removed 2 bases from V and 5 bases from J, with 6 bases in between. Looked up from germline, CDR1 is SEHNR and CDR2 is FQNEAQ (reference sequence). The CDR3 has 13 amino acids.

J is TRBJ2-7 and V is TRBV11-3; no clear D gene. V lost 0 bases and J 4 bases, leaving 4 bases between the germline ends. The CDR3 is made up of 12 amino acids. Germline V gives CDR1 SGHNT, CDR2 YENEEA. CDR3 region: CASSLETYEQYF. DNA of the CDR3: TGTGCCAGCAGCTTAGAGACGTACGAGCAGTACTTC. The whole variable domain, filled in from reference TRBV11-3 and TRBJ2-7, reads EAGVVQSPRYKIIEKKQPVAFWCNPISGHNTLYWYLQNLGQGPELLIRYENEEAVDDSQLPKDRFSAERLKGVDSTLKIQPAELGDSAVYLCASSLETYEQYFGPGTRLTVT.

The gene calls are TRBV7-4 and TRBJ2-7; D call uncertain. The CDR3 extends over 12 amino acids. Germline-derived CDR1 and CDR2 are SGHVT and SQSDAQ. The germline V and J ends were trimmed by 1 base and 3 bases, with 4 bases remaining between them. The CDR3 bases are TGTGCCAGCAGCTTAGTGTTCTACGAGCAGTACTTC. This gives the protein CASSLVFYEQYF.

CDR3 protein: CASTRTSGPYEQYF. As DNA, the CDR3 is TGTGCCAGCACCCGGACTAGCGGTCCCTACGAGCAGTACTTC. This chain uses TRBV11-2 with TRBJ2-7; 10 bases align to TRBD2. The trim removed 7 bases at V and 2 bases at J, leaving 5 bases unmatched. This CDR3 is 14 amino acids long. Germline CDR1 is SGHAT and CDR2 is FQNNGV.

The gene calls are TRBV5-1 and TRBJ1-2; D is unclear. Trimming pared 4 bases from V and 4 bases from J, leaving 23 bases between. The CDR3 consists of 17 residues. Germline V gene lookup returns CDR1 SGHRS and CDR2 YFSETQ. CDR3 nucleotides: TGCGCCAGCAGCCCGGGCGGGGAATGGCCGGCTTCCTATGGCTACACCTTC. Its translation is CASSPGGEWPASYGYTF.

By share, this clone ranks as medium-sized. This chain links TRBV29-1 with TRBJ2-1; 10 bases fit TRBD1. The CDR3 is 12 residues long. Per the germline V gene, CDR1 is SQVTM and CDR2 is ANQGSEA. The J segment lost 6 bases and the V segment lost 7 bases, leaving 3 bases of the junction unmatched. Here the CDR3 reads CSARTGGNEQFF. The CDR3 region has the DNA TGCAGCGCACGGACAGGGGGCAATGAGCAGTTCTTC.